These 25 T cell receptor beta chains were sequenced from one sample in a study of blood T cell repertoires in COVID-19. Assay: immunoSEQ multiplex PCR; the TCRdb copy retains only in-frame clones and omits some. Among about 130,000 clones listed, about 92% were seen once. The sequencing input was peripheral blood. The source is a man in his sixties with COVID-19, enrolled during active disease.

V and J are TRBV28 and TRBJ1-3; D gene uncertain. The CDR3 covers 16 residues. The germline CDR1 and CDR2 sequences are MDHEN and SYDVKM. V lost 5 bases to trimming and J lost 0 bases, with 14 bases between them. The CDR3 DNA reads TGTGCCAGCAGTGGGAGAGACGGAGACTCTGGAAACACCATATATTTT. Translated: CASSGRDGDSGNTIYF.

The chain has TRBV18 and TRBJ2-7, with D possibly matching TRBD2 (5 bases). Trimming stripped 0 bases from V and 7 bases from J, with 10 bases between. This CDR3 has 13 residues. Germline V CDR1 and CDR2: KGHSH, LQKENI. The CDR3 protein is CASSPPPPGEQYF. The CDR3 nucleotides are TGTGCCAGCTCACCACCACCCCCGGGGGAGCAGTACTTC.

This rearrangement joins TRBV11-2 to TRBJ2-7; D might be TRBD2 (6 bases). The CDR3 contains 14 residues. Germline lookup yields CDR1 SGHAT and CDR2 FQNNGV. Trimming shortened V by 5 bases and J by 3 bases, and 14 bases separated the two germline ends. The DNA for the CDR3 is TGTGCCAGCAGCGGAACCGGGAGCCACTACGAGCAGTACTTC. Residues: CASSGTGSHYEQYF.

This chain links TRBV27 with TRBJ2-2; 8 bases align to TRBD1. This CDR3 spans 16 amino acids. V lost 8 bases to trimming and J lost 1 base; unmatched junction nucleotides: 9. The germline CDR1 and CDR2 sequences are MNHEY and SMNVEV (reference sequence). The CDR3 DNA reads TGTGCCAGCGAGGACAGGGAGTACCTGAACACCGGGGAGCTGTTTTTT. It specifies CASEDREYLNTGELFF.

This clone was seen only a few times. This chain connects TRBV7-9 to TRBJ2-7; possible D gene TRBD2, 5 bases. Trimming stripped 2 bases from V and 2 bases from J, with 10 bases between. This CDR3 is 14 amino acids long. In germline, CDR1 is SEHNR, CDR2 FQNEAQ (reference sequence). The CDR3 here is CASSLQAGTYEQYF. The CDR3 DNA reads as TGTGCCAGCAGCTTACAAGCCGGGACCTACGAGCAGTACTTC.

The chain couples TRBV4-1 to TRBJ1-5; D might be TRBD1 (6 bases). The CDR3 runs to 16 residues. In germline, CDR1 is MGHRA, CDR2 YSYEKL. V lost 1 base, J lost 1 base, and 11 bases lay in between. The CDR3: CASSQVQGGSNQPQHF. CDR3 coding DNA: TGCGCCAGCAGCCAAGTACAGGGCGGCAGCAATCAGCCCCAGCATTTT.

The chain links TRBV19 to TRBJ1-1, with D possibly TRBD1 on 6 matching bases. This CDR3 spans 13 amino acids. The germline V and J ends were trimmed by 5 bases and 6 bases, with 13 bases remaining between them. Germline CDR1 is LNHDA and CDR2 is SQIVND (reference sequence). The CDR3 DNA reads TGTGCCAGTAGTTCGTACAGGGCTCCTGAAGCTTTCTTT. Its translation: CASSSYRAPEAFF. Full variable domain (rest looked up from reference TRBV19 and TRBJ1-1): DGGITQSPKYLFRKEGQNVTLSCEQNLNHDAMYWYRQDPGQGLRLIYYSQIVNDFQKGDIAEGYSVSREKKESFPLTVTSAQKNPTAFYLCASSSYRAPEAFFGQGTRLTVV.

The V gene is TRBV4-3, the J gene TRBJ1-6; no clear D. With 1 base removed from V and 10 bases from J, the gap between germline ends came to 8 bases. Germline V gene data show CDR1 as LGHNA and CDR2 as YSLEER. The CDR3 is 13 amino acids. CDR3 coding DNA: TGCGCCAGCAGCCAAGTCGGTCGATCACCCCTCCACTTT. It translates to CASSQVGRSPLHF.

The V gene is TRBV18, the J gene TRBJ1-5, with unresolved D. Trimming removed 2 bases from V and 2 bases from J, with 7 bases in between. CDR1 and CDR2 (germline): KGHSH, LQKENI. The CDR3 covers 14 residues. The CDR3: CASSPGEGNQPQHF. The CDR3 region has the DNA TGTGCCAGCTCACCAGGTGAGGGCAATCAGCCCCAGCATTTT.

Note on this clone: Additional DNA sequences in this sample encode the identical CDR3. The V and J genes are TRBV10-3 and TRBJ1-1; a possible D gene is TRBD1 (5 bases). This CDR3 has 13 residues. The V gene's germline CDR1 is ENHRY and CDR2 SYGVKD. The ends were cut back, 4 bases at V and 5 bases at J, with 11 bases in the middle. DNA for the CDR3: TGTGCCATCAGTGGCAGGGAGGGGACTGAAGCTTTCTTT. Amino acid sequence: CAISGREGTEAFF.

The chain recombines TRBV2 with TRBJ2-1; 11 bases match TRBD2. The length of the CDR3 is 14 residues. V lost 8 bases to trimming and J lost 9 bases; unmatched junction nucleotides: 9. Per germline, CDR1 SNHLY and CDR2 FYNNEI. CDR3 sequence (DNA): TGTGCCAGCCATCGACTAGCGGGATGGGGTGAGCAGTTCTTC. Encoded protein: CASHRLAGWGEQFF.

This clone was seen more than once but under ten times. The CDR3 sequence is CASSLGVSGSGYNEQFF. The CDR3 DNA reads TGTGCCAGCAGCTTGGGGGTTAGCGGGAGCGGGTACAATGAGCAGTTCTTC. The gene calls are TRBV5-6 and TRBJ2-1, with TRBD2 identical over 9 bases. CDR1 SGHDT and CDR2 YYEEEE come from the germline V gene. The CDR3 contains 17 residues. The J segment lost 4 bases and the V segment lost 0 bases, leaving 8 bases of the junction unmatched.

The V gene is TRBV7-2, the J gene TRBJ2-3; TRBD2 matches 11 bases. Germline CDR1 reads SGHTA; CDR2 reads FQGNSA. This CDR3 is built from 15 residues. Trimming removed 4 bases from V and 8 bases from J; junction bases left unmatched: 8. The CDR3 DNA sequence: TGTGCCAGCAGCTCCTTTACTAGCGGGAGAGGTACGCAGTATTTT. This gives the protein CASSSFTSGRGTQYF.

This chain connects TRBV7-9 to TRBJ2-1, with TRBD2 matching over 9 bases. Germline assignment: CDR1 SEHNR and CDR2 FQNEAQ (reference sequence). This CDR3 has 15 amino acids. The V gene end was trimmed by 5 bases and the J gene end by 1 base; junction bases not matched to a gene: 3. The CDR3 spells CASSRLAASYNEQFF. The CDR3 coding sequence is TGTGCCAGCAGCCGACTAGCGGCTTCCTACAATGAGCAGTTCTTC.

The chain is built from TRBV15 and TRBJ1-3; D is possibly TRBD1 (6 bases). Per germline, CDR1 LNHNV and CDR2 YYDKDF (reference sequence). The V gene lost 0 bases and the J gene lost 2 bases, with 11 bases spanning the gap. The CDR3 is 16 residues long. CDR3: CATSRDPRGPGNTIYF. The CDR3 bases are TGTGCCACCAGCAGAGATCCCAGGGGACCTGGAAACACCATATATTTT. Complete variable domain (other parts from reference TRBV15 and TRBJ1-3): DAMVIQNPRYQVTQFGKPVTLSCSQTLNHNVMYWYQQKSSQAPKLLFHYYDKDFNNEADTPDNFQSRRPNTSFCFLDIRSPGLGDTAMYLCATSRDPRGPGNTIYFGEGSWLTVV.

The chain couples TRBV28 to TRBJ1-5; possibly TRBD1 for D (6 bases). V lost 10 bases to trimming and J lost 0 bases, with 13 bases between them. The CDR3 extends over 14 amino acids. Germline V CDR1 and CDR2: MDHEN, SYDVKM. CDR3 coding DNA: TGTGCCACCTATCGACAGGATAGCAATCAGCCCCAGCATTTT. Translation gives CATYRQDSNQPQHF.

This chain links TRBV5-1 with TRBJ2-1; 12 nucleotides match TRBD2. The trim removed 3 bases at V and 6 bases at J, leaving 10 bases unmatched. The CDR3 sequence is 17 residues long. In germline, CDR1 is SGHRS, CDR2 YFSETQ. CDR3 DNA sequence: TGCGCCAGCAGCTCCAAAGGGCTAGCGGGAGGGATCAATGAGCAGTTCTTC. It is translated as CASSSKGLAGGINEQFF.

The CDR3 spells CASSLTYPTDEAFF. The CDR3 DNA follows: TGTGCCAGCAGCTTAACGTATCCGACAGATGAAGCTTTCTTT. V is TRBV7-3 and J is TRBJ1-1; possibly TRBD1 for D (5 bases). This CDR3 has 14 residues. Trimming left V 0 bases short and J 7 bases short, with 12 bases between. CDR1 is SGHTA and CDR2 is FQGTGA in the germline V gene. The variable domain in full, completed from reference TRBV7-3 and TRBJ1-1, reads GAGVSQTPSNKVTEKGKYVELRCDPISGHTALYWYRQSLGQGPEFLIYFQGTGAADDSGLPNDRFFAVRPEGSVSTLKIQRTERGDSAVYLCASSLTYPTDEAFFGQGTRLTVV.

This clone was detected only once. The genes are TRBV28 and TRBJ1-5; TRBD1 agrees at 7 bases. The CDR3 contains 15 residues. Germline CDR1 reads MDHEN; CDR2 reads SYDVKM. Unmatched junction bases numbered 9, after V lost 6 bases and J lost 4 bases. The CDR3 bases are TGTGCCAGCAGCCCCTGGGACAGCAGTAATCAGCCCCAGCATTTT. Amino acids: CASSPWDSSNQPQHF.

The CDR3 nucleotides read TGTGCCAGCTCACCACCGGGGCCCGCCTACGAGCAGTACTTC. This translates into CASSPPGPAYEQYF. The rearrangement links TRBV18 to TRBJ2-7; D is perhaps TRBD1 (5 bases). The germline V gene encodes CDR1 KGHSH and CDR2 LQKENI. Between the trimmed V and J ends, which lost 0 bases and 2 bases, there was a span of 8 bases. This CDR3 comprises 14 residues.

This clone was seen only once. The rearrangement joins TRBV4-1 to TRBJ1-6; 8 positions match TRBD1. The CDR3 is 14 residues long. The J segment lost 10 bases and the V segment lost 4 bases, leaving 6 bases of the junction unmatched. Per germline, CDR1 MGHRA and CDR2 YSYEKL. CDR3: CASSRDRGNSPLHF. The DNA for the CDR3 is TGCGCCAGCAGCCGAGACAGGGGAAACTCACCCCTCCACTTT.

This clone was seen a single time. The V gene is TRBV5-6, the J gene TRBJ1-4; tentative D call: TRBD1 (6 bases). V dropped 4 bases and J dropped 6 bases, with 16 bases sitting between them. Germline CDR1 SGHDT, CDR2 YYEEEE. This CDR3 spans 15 amino acids. CDR3 residues: CASSLTGRPDEKLFF. In nucleotides, the CDR3 is TGTGCCAGCAGCCTGACAGGCCGACCCGATGAAAAACTGTTTTTT.

The J gene is TRBJ2-1, the V gene TRBV7-2; TRBD2 aligns across 7 bases. This CDR3 is built from 14 residues. Germline CDR1 SGHTA, CDR2 FQGNSA. V shed 6 bases and J 7 bases; nucleotides not matched to a gene: 9. The CDR3 bases are TGTGCCAGCAGTTTCCCGACTAGCAGTAATGAGCAGTTCTTC. It encodes CASSFPTSSNEQFF.

J is TRBJ1-2 and V is TRBV2, with D unclear. The CDR3 runs 13 residues. Trimming took 3 bases from V and 4 from J, leaving 9 bases between them. CDR1 is SNHLY and CDR2 is FYNNEI in the germline V gene. This chain's CDR3 is CASSDGHIYGYTF. In nucleotides, the CDR3 is TGTGCCAGCAGTGACGGTCATATCTATGGCTACACCTTC.

This clone has only a few counts. The V and J genes are TRBV29-1 and TRBJ2-3, with 10 nucleotides matching TRBD2. Trimming took 5 bases from V and 6 from J; bases not matched to a gene: 8. This CDR3 is built from 14 residues. Germline V lookup: CDR1 SQVTM, CDR2 ANQGSEA. The CDR3 protein is CSVSSGRLDDTQYF. The CDR3 bases are TGCAGCGTTAGTAGCGGGAGGTTAGACGATACGCAGTATTTT.